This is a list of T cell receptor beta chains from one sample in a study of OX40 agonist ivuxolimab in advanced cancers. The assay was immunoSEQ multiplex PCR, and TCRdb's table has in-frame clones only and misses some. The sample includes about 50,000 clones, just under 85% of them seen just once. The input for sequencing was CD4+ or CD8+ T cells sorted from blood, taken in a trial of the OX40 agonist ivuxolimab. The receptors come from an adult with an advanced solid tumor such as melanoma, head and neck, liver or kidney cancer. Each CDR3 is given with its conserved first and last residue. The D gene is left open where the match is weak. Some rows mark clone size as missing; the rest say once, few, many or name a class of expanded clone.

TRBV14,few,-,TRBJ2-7,CASSQEALAGESYEQYF,TGTGCCAGCAGCCAAGAAGCCCTGGCAGGCGAATCCTACGAGCAGTACTTC
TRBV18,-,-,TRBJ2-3,CASSPRTDTQYF,TGTGCCAGCTCCCCTAGGACAGATACGCAGTATTTT
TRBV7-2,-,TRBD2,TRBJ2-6,CASSSSGRVSGANVLTF,TGTGCCAGCAGCTCCAGCGGGAGAGTCTCTGGGGCCAACGTCCTGACTTTC
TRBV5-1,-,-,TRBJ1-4,CASSLALGTDEKLFF,TGCGCCAGCAGCTTGGCCCTCGGAACAGATGAAAAACTGTTTTTT
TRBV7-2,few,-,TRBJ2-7,CASSHGGGEQYF,TGTGCCAGCAGCCACGGTGGGGGGGAGCAGTACTTC
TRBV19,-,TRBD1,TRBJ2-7,CASSLGQGKSHEQYF,TGTGCCAGTAGTCTGGGACAGGGGAAGTCCCACGAGCAGTACTTC
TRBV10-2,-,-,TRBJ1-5,CASSGVGLSNQPQHF,TGCGCCAGCAGTGGCGTCGGGCTTAGCAATCAGCCCCAGCATTTT
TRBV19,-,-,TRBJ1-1,CASSILGQKMGNTEAFF,TGTGCCAGTAGTATCCTCGGACAGAAAATGGGGAACACTGAAGCTTTCTTT
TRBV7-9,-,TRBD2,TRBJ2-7,CASSSGGPYEQYF,TGTGCCAGCAGCTCGGGAGGCCCCTACGAGCAGTACTTC
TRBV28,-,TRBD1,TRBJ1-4,CASTVAGQAEKLFF,TGTGCCAGCACGGTAGCAGGACAGGCTGAAAAACTGTTTTTT
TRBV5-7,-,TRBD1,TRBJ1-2,CAVRRLQGAKYYGYTF,TGTGCCGTACGCAGATTGCAGGGGGCGAAATACTATGGCTACACCTTC
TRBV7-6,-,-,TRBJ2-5,CASNKGGDGTQYF,TGTGCCAGCAACAAGGGGGGGGATGGGACCCAGTACTTC
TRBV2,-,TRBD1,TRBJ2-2,CASSEDPGQGAGELFF,TGTGCCAGCAGTGAAGACCCGGGACAGGGGGCCGGGGAGCTGTTTTTT
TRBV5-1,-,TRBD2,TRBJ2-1,CASSYGSGSIGEQFF,TGCGCCAGCAGTTATGGTAGCGGGAGTATTGGTGAGCAGTTCTTC
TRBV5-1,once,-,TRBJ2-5,CASSLSQGLTETQYF,TGCGCCAGCAGCTTGTCTCAGGGTTTAACAGAGACCCAGTACTTC
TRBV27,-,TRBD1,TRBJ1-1,CASKRGRGRDTEAFF,TGTGCCAGCAAGAGGGGCAGGGGGCGGGACACTGAAGCTTTCTTT
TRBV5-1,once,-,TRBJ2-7,CASSLISGSFVGEQYF,TGCGCCAGCAGCTTGATCTCAGGTTCTTTTGTAGGCGAGCAGTACTTC
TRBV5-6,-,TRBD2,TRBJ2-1,CASSSIWREEGEQFF,TGTGCCAGCAGCTCCATATGGCGGGAGGAGGGTGAGCAGTTCTTC
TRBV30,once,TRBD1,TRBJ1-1,CARSTGMNTEAFF,TGTGCCAGATCGACAGGGATGAACACTGAAGCTTTCTTT
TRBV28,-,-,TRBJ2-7,CASNQVSSYEQYF,TGTGCCAGCAACCAGGTGAGCTCCTACGAGCAGTACTTC
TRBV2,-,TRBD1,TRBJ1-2,CASGQGEKGYGYTF,TGTGCCAGCGGACAGGGGGAAAAGGGCTATGGCTACACCTTC
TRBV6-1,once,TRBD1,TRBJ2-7,CASSDRDRPHEQYF,TGTGCCAGCAGTGACCGGGACAGGCCCCACGAGCAGTACTTC
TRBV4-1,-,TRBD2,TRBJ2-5,CASSRGLVEKETQYF,TGCGCCAGCAGCCGGGGACTAGTTGAGAAAGAGACCCAGTACTTC
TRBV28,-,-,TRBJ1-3,CAAVNVNTIYF,TGTGCCGCTGTTAATGTAAACACCATATATTTT
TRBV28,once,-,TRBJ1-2,CASSLLQGGYTF,TGTGCCAGCAGTCTCCTACAGGGTGGCTACACCTTC